Shown below are 18 T cell receptor beta chains from a single sample sequenced in a study of T cell responses to AZD1222 COVID-19 vaccine. Here immunoSEQ multiplex PCR was the method, and the copy in TCRdb shows in-frame clones only, minus some. There are 160,000 or so clones in the sample; approximately 90% occur only once, and roughly 1.6% lies in the top ten. The sample in question was peripheral blood, obtained 28 days after the second AZD1222 dose. Receptors were obtained from an adult who received the AZD1222 COVID-19 vaccine.

The chain uses TRBV2 and TRBJ1-5, with D possibly being TRBD1 (6 bases). V lost 10 bases, J lost 4 bases, and 17 bases lay in between. CDR1 SNHLY and CDR2 FYNNEI come from the germline V gene. The CDR3 contains 14 residues. CDR3 region: CATTVDRPNQPQHF. Here the CDR3 DNA reads TGTGCCACCACGGTCGACAGGCCTAATCAGCCCCAGCATTTT.

The rearrangement uses TRBV19 and TRBJ1-1, with D hard to call. The V end was cut by 5 bases, the J end by 8 bases, with 12 bases between. This CDR3 is built from 12 residues. Germline V gives CDR1 LNHDA, CDR2 SQIVND (reference sequence). DNA of the CDR3: TGTGCCAGTAGTCGCCCACCCAGAGAAGCTTTCTTT. This gives the protein CASSRPPREAFF.

V is TRBV5-6 and J is TRBJ1-2, with 12 positions matching TRBD1. The trim removed 2 bases at V and 4 bases at J, leaving 6 bases unmatched. Germline V gene lookup returns CDR1 SGHDT and CDR2 YYEEEE. The CDR3 is 16 residues long. The CDR3 loop reads CASSLTGTGGGYGYTF. DNA for the CDR3: TGTGCCAGCAGCTTAACCGGGACAGGGGGCGGCTATGGCTACACCTTC.

The chain is built from TRBV4-1 and TRBJ1-2; possible D gene TRBD1, 6 bases. The germline V gene encodes CDR1 MGHRA and CDR2 YSYEKL. This CDR3 has 16 amino acids. V lost 0 bases, J lost 4 bases, and 15 bases lay in between. In DNA, the CDR3 is TGCGCCAGCAGCCAAGAGTTGGGGGGCGCGGGCTATGGCTACACCTTC. Translating gives CASSQELGGAGYGYTF.

The chain uses TRBV27 and TRBJ1-4, with 7 bases identical to TRBD1. After removal of 2 bases from V and 9 bases from J, the junction contained 6 bases not matched to a gene. The CDR3 extends over 14 amino acids. The germline CDR1 and CDR2 sequences are MNHEY and SMNVEV (reference sequence). CDR3 DNA sequence: TGTGCCAGCAGTTTACGACAGGGAGGCAAAAAACTGTTTTTT. Translating it yields CASSLRQGGKKLFF.

The chain recombines TRBV10-2 with TRBJ2-5; 7 nucleotides match TRBD1. Losses at the gene ends were 4 bases for V and 3 bases for J; bases not matched to a gene: 11. The CDR3 has 16 amino acids. The germline V gene has CDR1 WSHSY and CDR2 SAAADI. DNA of the CDR3: TGCGCCAGCAGTGGCACTGGACAGGTCGTGGAAGAGACCCAGTACTTC. Translating it yields CASSGTGQVVEETQYF.

The chain combines TRBV9 with TRBJ2-6; unclear D gene. Germline V gene sequence: CDR1 SGDLS, CDR2 YYNGEE. V was shortened by 4 bases and J by 1 base, with 9 bases between the two germline ends. The CDR3 consists of 15 residues. DNA for the CDR3: TGTGCCAGCAGCATCCATAGTTCTGGGGCCAACGTCCTGACTTTC. It encodes CASSIHSSGANVLTF.

This chain uses TRBV6-5 with TRBJ2-1; 8 bases agree with TRBD1. The CDR3 has 14 residues. J was trimmed by 6 bases and V by 6 bases; bases with no gene match: 7. In germline, CDR1 is MNHEY, CDR2 SVGAGI. This CDR3 reads CASRPGGAGNEQFF. CDR3 nucleotide sequence: TGTGCCAGCAGGCCAGGGGGCGCGGGCAATGAGCAGTTCTTC.

The chain recombines TRBV9 with TRBJ2-2; TRBD2 is a possible D gene (5 bases). The germline V gene has CDR1 SGDLS and CDR2 YYNGEE. The V end lost 3 bases, the J end lost 9 bases, and 9 bases lay between the germline ends. The CDR3 is 12 residues long. CDR3 in DNA: TGTGCCAGCAGCGCCGCTAGCTGGGAGCTGTTTTTT. Encoded protein: CASSAASWELFF.

The chain is built from TRBV19 and TRBJ1-2; no clear D gene. The CDR3 spans 13 residues. V was cut by 6 bases and J by 1 base, with 9 bases left in between. Germline V lookup: CDR1 LNHDA, CDR2 SQIVND (reference sequence). In DNA form, the CDR3 reads TGTGCCAGTAGCACCGACGGTAACTATGGCTACACCTTC. This translates into CASSTDGNYGYTF.

This chain links TRBV19 with TRBJ2-3; D is unresolved. This CDR3 spans 13 amino acids. V lost 6 bases and J 0 bases, leaving 7 bases between the germline ends. Germline V CDR1 and CDR2: LNHDA, SQIVND (reference sequence). The CDR3, as DNA: TGTGCCAGTAGCCTAATGAGCACAGATACGCAGTATTTT. Amino acids: CASSLMSTDTQYF. Filled out from reference TRBV19 and TRBJ2-3, the complete variable domain reads DGGITQSPKYLFRKEGQNVTLSCEQNLNHDAMYWYRQDPGQGLRLIYYSQIVNDFQKGDIAEGYSVSREKKESFPLTVTSAQKNPTAFYLCASSLMSTDTQYFGPGTRLTVL.

As concerns this clone: Since the CDR3 does not end with the conserved phenylalanine or tryptophan, this likely comes from a read error. It is unclear where the CDR3 begins or ends on the DNA, so no DNA is shown, and the CDR3 is as TCRdb lists it. This chain joins TRBV5-1 and TRBJ1-1; TRBD1, the D gene given by the table, was not confirmed from the DNA. Per germline, CDR1 SGHRS and CDR2 YFSETQ. A total of 11 residues make up the CDR3, ends included. The CDR3 sequence: CASSLEAQDLN.

This sequence joins TRBV19 and TRBJ1-6; D is possibly TRBD1 (6 bases). Germline V CDR1 and CDR2: LNHDA, SQIVND (reference sequence). Trimming left V 3 bases short and J 7 bases short, with 10 bases between. CDR3 length: 14 amino acids. The CDR3, as DNA: TGTGCCAGTAGTATGAGGGGGTTGAATTCACCCCTCCACTTT. Protein product: CASSMRGLNSPLHF.

This clone has just one count. The CDR3 region has the DNA TGTGCCAGCAGCTTGGAAGGGGCCCGGAGGAATGAGCAGTTCTTC. Its protein product is CASSLEGARRNEQFF. V usage is TRBV5-8 and J usage is TRBJ2-1; either TRBD1 or TRBD2 may fit D (5 bases each). Germline V gene lookup returns CDR1 SGHTS and CDR2 YDEGEE. The V end was cut by 0 bases, the J end by 7 bases, with 14 bases between. The CDR3 loop spans 15 amino acids.

DNA for the CDR3: TGTGCCAGCAGCCCGCCGGGACAGGGTTTTTACGAGCAGTACTTC. Amino acids: CASSPPGQGFYEQYF. The genes are TRBV11-2 and TRBJ2-7; 9 nucleotides line up with TRBD1. Per germline, CDR1 SGHAT and CDR2 FQNNGV. CDR3 size: 15 residues. V lost 5 bases and J lost 4; bases outside the gene matches: 9.

The genes are TRBV6-6 and TRBJ2-2; 7 nucleotides agree with TRBD2. The CDR3 consists of 19 residues. V gave up 5 bases and J gave up 2 bases; unmatched junction bases: 17. CDR1 and CDR2 from the germline V gene are MNHNY and SVGAGI (reference sequence). The CDR3 protein is CASSLWGMVAGENTGELFF. CDR3 bases: TGTGCCAGCAGTCTATGGGGGATGGTGGCGGGAGAAAACACCGGGGAGCTGTTTTTT.

The CDR3 DNA reads as TGTGCCATCAGTGCGAGTTTTGGGACAGATACGCAGTATTTT. Amino acids: CAISASFGTDTQYF. This chain uses TRBV10-3 with TRBJ2-3; D is unclear. Germline V gene data show CDR1 as ENHRY and CDR2 as SYGVKD. Trimming left V 4 bases short and J 3 bases short, with 11 bases between. The CDR3 loop spans 14 amino acids.

This sequence joins TRBV6-1 and TRBJ2-5; D is unclear. Trimming pared 2 bases from V and 2 bases from J, leaving 9 bases between. Germline V gene data show CDR1 as MNHNS and CDR2 as SASEGT. The CDR3 extends over 14 amino acids. CDR3 residues: CASSESYGQETQYF. The CDR3 nucleotides read TGTGCCAGCAGTGAAAGTTATGGGCAAGAGACCCAGTACTTC.